The rows below give T cell receptor beta chains drawn from one sample of a study of OX40 agonist ivuxolimab in advanced cancers. Repertoires were generated with immunoSEQ multiplex PCR, while TCRdb's copy carries only in-frame clones and drops some. This table holds 55,000 to 75,000 clones, roughly four fifths found once. Material: CD4+ or CD8+ T cells sorted from blood, obtained in a trial of the OX40 agonist ivuxolimab. The receptors stem from an adult with an advanced solid tumor such as melanoma, head and neck, liver or kidney cancer. CDR3s include the opening cysteine and the closing phenylalanine or tryptophan. Each record gives: clone size, J gene, V gene, D gene, CDR3 DNA, CDR3 protein. D genes are given only for firm matches. Expanded clones get a size class; other rows say once, few or many, or leave the size out.

size: -; J: TRBJ1-1; V: TRBV18; D: -; DNA: TGTGCCAGCTCACCAAAAACAGGGTTTATGAACACTGAAGCTTTCTTT; CDR3: CASSPKTGFMNTEAFF
size: once; J: TRBJ2-7; V: TRBV7-2; D: -; DNA: TGTGCCAGCAGCTCGATAGGGGTGCAGTACTTC; CDR3: CASSSIGVQYF
size: -; J: TRBJ1-2; V: TRBV29-1; D: -; DNA: TGCAGCGTTGGGGACATGTATGGCTACACCTTC; CDR3: CSVGDMYGYTF
size: -; J: TRBJ2-2; V: TRBV6-5; D: TRBD2; DNA: TGTGCCAGCAGTTACGGGAGGGGCGACACCGGGGAGCTGTTTTTT; CDR3: CASSYGRGDTGELFF
size: -; J: TRBJ1-4; V: TRBV6-5; D: -; DNA: TGTGCCAGCAGCACCACGGGGGAAACTAATGAAAAACTGTTTTTT; CDR3: CASSTTGETNEKLFF
size: few; J: TRBJ2-7; V: TRBV5-1; D: TRBD1; DNA: TGCGCCAGCAGCTTTGGCCCGACAGGGAATCTTGTCCGCGAGCAGTACTTC; CDR3: CASSFGPTGNLVREQYF
size: -; J: TRBJ2-5; V: TRBV7-9; D: -; DNA: TGTGCCAGCAGCCCCTACATGGGGTACCAAGAGACCCAGTACTTC; CDR3: CASSPYMGYQETQYF
size: -; J: TRBJ1-1; V: TRBV19; D: -; DNA: TGTGCCAGTAATAAGGGGCGCGACATGAACACTGAAGCTTTCTTT; CDR3: CASNKGRDMNTEAFF
size: -; J: TRBJ1-2; V: TRBV18; D: -; DNA: TGTGCCAGCTCACCATCTGACAGACTTGGCTACACCTTC; CDR3: CASSPSDRLGYTF
size: -; J: TRBJ1-5; V: TRBV2; D: -; DNA: TGTGCCAGCAGCGGACCGAACAATCAGCCCCAGCATTTT; CDR3: CASSGPNNQPQHF
size: -; J: TRBJ1-1; V: TRBV9; D: -; DNA: TGTGCCAGCAGCGTAGGCCCGCCAAGCATGAACACTGAAGCTTTCTTT; CDR3: CASSVGPPSMNTEAFF
size: -; J: TRBJ2-7; V: TRBV5-1; D: -; DNA: TGCGCCAGCAGCTACTCAGGCTACGAGCAGTACTTC; CDR3: CASSYSGYEQYF
size: -; J: TRBJ2-3; V: TRBV18; D: -; DNA: TGTGCCAGCTCACCCAATGGAGGGGCGAACACAGATACGCAGTATTTT; CDR3: CASSPNGGANTDTQYF
size: -; J: TRBJ2-5; V: TRBV5-1; D: -; DNA: TGCGCCAGCCGCCCGTCCGCCCAAGAGACCCAGTACTTC; CDR3: CASRPSAQETQYF
size: -; J: TRBJ2-5; V: TRBV11-3; D: TRBD1; DNA: TGTGCCAGCAGCACAGGGGTTTGGGAGACCCAGTACTTC; CDR3: CASSTGVWETQYF
size: few; J: TRBJ1-1; V: TRBV5-1; D: TRBD1; DNA: TGCGCCAGCAGGCCGGGGACAGGGTCTAACGTGGGCATGAACACTGAAGCTTTCTTT; CDR3: CASRPGTGSNVGMNTEAFF
size: -; J: TRBJ1-5; V: TRBV30; D: TRBD1; DNA: TGTGCCTGGGGGACAGTAGCTCGCAATCAGCCCCAGCATTTT; CDR3: CAWGTVARNQPQHF
size: -; J: TRBJ1-1; V: TRBV2; D: -; DNA: TGTGCCAGCAGGGACCGCCGGGAAGCTTTCTTT; CDR3: CASRDRREAFF
size: -; J: TRBJ1-4; V: TRBV18; D: TRBD1; DNA: TGTGCCAGCTCACCCCTCGAGCCGACAGGGAAGAATGAAAAACTGTTTTTT; CDR3: CASSPLEPTGKNEKLFF
size: -; J: TRBJ2-5; V: TRBV19; D: -; DNA: TGTGCCAGCGGGGAGGAGGACCAAGAGACCCAGTACTTC; CDR3: CASGEEDQETQYF
size: -; J: TRBJ2-3; V: TRBV5-4; D: -; DNA: TGTGCCAGCAGCTTCTACCAAGACGGAGATACGCAGTATTTT; CDR3: CASSFYQDGDTQYF
size: -; J: TRBJ2-7; V: TRBV7-9; D: TRBD2; DNA: TGTGCCAGCAGCATGGGACTAGCGGGGATCAGCGACGAGCAGTACTTC; CDR3: CASSMGLAGISDEQYF
size: few; J: TRBJ1-6; V: TRBV11-3; D: -; DNA: TGTGCCAGCAGCTTAGGAGGGAGTAATTCACCCCTCCACTTT; CDR3: CASSLGGSNSPLHF
size: -; J: TRBJ1-2; V: TRBV6-4; D: TRBD1; DNA: TGTGCCAGCAGTGACGGGGGGACAGAGATCTATGGCTACACCTTC; CDR3: CASSDGGTEIYGYTF
size: once; J: TRBJ1-2; V: TRBV5-1; D: -; DNA: TGCGCCAGCAGCTTGCAGGGGCTTGGAGGCTACACCTTC; CDR3: CASSLQGLGGYTF
size: few; J: TRBJ1-3; V: TRBV6-1; D: -; DNA: TGTGCCAGCAGCCTAGAGGGGGGAGGAAACACCATATATTTT; CDR3: CASSLEGGGNTIYF
size: -; J: TRBJ1-2; V: TRBV5-1; D: TRBD1; DNA: TGCGCCAGCAGCTTAGGACAGGCCGTCTATGGCTACACCTTC; CDR3: CASSLGQAVYGYTF
size: -; J: TRBJ2-1; V: TRBV6-5; D: TRBD2; DNA: TGTGCCAGCAGGATAGCGGGGGCGTTCTACAATGAGCAGTTCTTC; CDR3: CASRIAGAFYNEQFF
size: -; J: TRBJ1-1; V: TRBV30; D: -; DNA: TGTGCCGCACATTCCGGGGGAACTGAAGCTTTCTTT; CDR3: CAAHSGGTEAFF
size: -; J: TRBJ1-2; V: TRBV2; D: -; DNA: TGTGCCAGCATGGGAAGAGGGGCCGTCCTCTATGGCTACACCTTC; CDR3: CASMGRGAVLYGYTF
size: -; J: TRBJ2-5; V: TRBV13; D: TRBD2; DNA: TGTGCCAGCAGCCGGACTAGCGGGGGACTTCGCCAGGCTGCGCAGTACTTC; CDR3: CASSRTSGGLRQAAQYF